Below, 31 T cell receptor beta chains from the same sample are listed, as sequenced in a study of lymphopenia after photon versus proton radiotherapy. Using immunoSEQ multiplex PCR, the repertoire was profiled, and TCRdb retains in-frame clones only, with some absent. The sample has tens of thousands of clones; about 80% are singletons. The specimen comprised peripheral blood, sampled from a patient treated with proton-based radiotherapy. Receptors were obtained from a woman in her seventies with pancreatic cancer.

This chain joins TRBV5-5 and TRBJ2-7, with D perhaps TRBD1 (6 bases). From germline, CDR1 is SGHKS and CDR2 YYEKEE (reference sequence). The V end was cut by 4 bases, the J end by 3 bases, with 20 bases between. This CDR3 region has 16 residues. The CDR3 DNA sequence: TGTGCCAGCAGCCCCCAGACAGGAGTGATATACTACGAGCAGTACTTC. This translates into CASSPQTGVIYYEQYF.

The rearrangement uses TRBV14 and TRBJ1-2; weak D call: TRBD1 (5 bases). The CDR3 runs to 13 residues. Germline loops: CDR1 SGHDN, CDR2 FVKESK. V was clipped by 3 bases and J by 5 bases, with 10 bases between them. The CDR3 coding sequence is TGTGCCAGCAGCCACGGCGGGGGGTATGGCTACACCTTC. It yields the protein CASSHGGGYGYTF.

CDR3 in DNA: TGTGCCACCCGCAATACAGGGAAGGCTGAAGCTTTCTTT. Its protein product is CATRNTGKAEAFF. V is TRBV10-3 and J is TRBJ1-1, with D perhaps matching TRBD1 (6 bases). Germline V gene lookup returns CDR1 ENHRY and CDR2 SYGVKD. The CDR3 has 13 residues. V dropped 10 bases and J dropped 6 bases, with 18 bases sitting between them.

The V and J genes are TRBV6-5 and TRBJ1-3; D gene uncertain. The CDR3 has 15 amino acids. The ends were cut back, 0 bases at V and 0 bases at J, with 6 bases in the middle. Per the germline V gene, CDR1 is MNHEY and CDR2 is SVGAGI. As DNA, the CDR3 is TGTGCCAGCAGTTACTCGGCCAACTCTGGAAACACCATATATTTT. This codes for CASSYSANSGNTIYF.

The chain joins TRBV6-5 to TRBJ1-5, with D possibly matching TRBD1 (5 bases). V gave up 5 bases and J gave up 3 bases, with 14 bases separating them. The CDR3 extends over 15 amino acids. Germline V gives CDR1 MNHEY, CDR2 SVGAGI. This CDR3 is CASSMGRIVNQPQHF. As DNA, the CDR3 is TGTGCCAGCAGTATGGGACGGATAGTCAATCAGCCCCAGCATTTT.

V usage is TRBV11-3 and J usage is TRBJ2-6; a possible D gene is TRBD2 (6 bases). The germline gives CDR1 SGHNT, CDR2 YENEEA. This CDR3 has 19 residues. Trimming cost V 4 bases and J 0 bases, with 19 bases left between them. CDR3 sequence: CASSSPRDSVSSGANVLTF. DNA for the CDR3: TGTGCCAGCAGCTCCCCCCGGGACTCAGTCTCCTCTGGGGCCAACGTCCTGACTTTC.

This clone was seen just once. This sequence joins TRBV27 and TRBJ2-5, with 7 positions matching TRBD2. The CDR3 length is 14 residues. The ends lost 8 bases at V and 1 base at J; junction bases unmatched: 7. The germline gives CDR1 MNHEY, CDR2 SMNVEV (reference sequence). CDR3 amino acids: CASALRETQETQYF. Written as DNA, the CDR3 is TGTGCCAGCGCTTTGCGGGAGACCCAAGAGACCCAGTACTTC.

DNA of the CDR3: TGTGCCACCAGCATAGAGACAGTCCCCGGCACAGATACGCAGTATTTT. Its protein product is CATSIETVPGTDTQYF. The chain recombines TRBV15 with TRBJ2-3, with D possibly matching TRBD1 (5 bases). V lost 4 bases and J 1 base, leaving 15 bases between the germline ends. The CDR3 has 16 amino acids. Germline V CDR1 and CDR2: LNHNV, YYDKDF (reference sequence). The whole variable domain, filled in from reference TRBV15 and TRBJ2-3, reads DAMVIQNPRYQVTQFGKPVTLSCSQTLNHNVMYWYQQKSSQAPKLLFHYYDKDFNNEADTPDNFQSRRPNTSFCFLDIRSPGLGDTAMYLCATSIETVPGTDTQYFGPGTRLTVL.

The rearrangement uses TRBV6-5 and TRBJ2-1, with 7 bases lining up with TRBD1. Germline V gene sequence: CDR1 MNHEY, CDR2 SVGAGI. V was pared by 0 bases and J by 6 bases, with 5 bases of the junction left unmatched. The CDR3 covers 15 residues. The CDR3: CASSYSTAGGNEQFF. In DNA, the CDR3 is TGTGCCAGCAGTTACTCGACAGCAGGGGGCAATGAGCAGTTCTTC.

The chain links TRBV5-6 to TRBJ1-2, with 8 bases fitting TRBD1. The CDR3 contains 14 residues. The germline gives CDR1 SGHDT, CDR2 YYEEEE. V shed 4 bases, J shed 6 bases, and the junction held 8 bases outside the gene matches. CDR3 in amino acids: CASSPDRALNGYTF. CDR3 DNA sequence: TGTGCCAGCAGCCCGGACAGGGCGCTAAATGGCTACACCTTC.

This chain uses TRBV18 with TRBJ2-1; D uncertain. Trimming pared 6 bases from V and 0 bases from J, leaving 6 bases between. CDR1 KGHSH and CDR2 LQKENI come from the germline V gene. This CDR3 spans 13 amino acids. Written as DNA, the CDR3 is TGTGCCAGCTCGCCGAGCTCCTACAATGAGCAGTTCTTC. It translates to CASSPSSYNEQFF.

This sequence joins TRBV4-2 and TRBJ2-6; 13 bases match TRBD2. V trimming: 1 base; J trimming: 2 bases; junction bases outside the gene matches: 2. CDR1 and CDR2 (germline): LGHNA, YNFKEQ. The CDR3 extends over 18 amino acids. In DNA, the CDR3 is TGTGCCAGCAGCCAAGGACTAGCGGGAGGAACTGGGGCCAACGTCCTGACTTTC. This codes for CASSQGLAGGTGANVLTF.

The chain combines TRBV30 with TRBJ2-7; D remains unclear. The CDR3 contains 14 residues. Per the germline V gene, CDR1 is GTSNPN and CDR2 is SVGIG (reference sequence). Trimming stripped 4 bases from V and 3 bases from J, with 16 bases between. The CDR3 reads CAWILPYSIYEQYF. The DNA for the CDR3 is TGTGCCTGGATTTTACCGTATTCAATCTACGAGCAGTACTTC.

The V call is TRBV10-3, the J call TRBJ2-7; a weak D match, TRBD1 (6 bases). The CDR3 extends over 14 amino acids. Germline CDR1 is ENHRY and CDR2 is SYGVKD. Trimming took off 11 bases at V and 1 base at J, with 18 bases between the two ends. Written as DNA, the CDR3 is TGTGCCGCCGCCCCCAGGGGTGAATCCTACGAGCAGTACTTC. Protein product: CAAAPRGESYEQYF.

This clone is a singleton in its sample. The rearrangement uses TRBV6-5 and TRBJ2-3, with TRBD1 as a possible D gene (5 bases). Looked up from germline, CDR1 is MNHEY and CDR2 is SVGAGI. The V and J ends lost 6 bases and 0 bases respectively, with 7 bases between them. The CDR3 contains 13 residues. CDR3 sequence (DNA): TGTGCCAGCAGCCACAGGAGCACAGATACGCAGTATTTT. Protein sequence: CASSHRSTDTQYF.

J is TRBJ2-4 and V is TRBV4-3; D perhaps matches TRBD2 (5 bases). V was clipped by 0 bases and J by 0 bases, with 18 bases between them. Per germline, CDR1 LGHNA and CDR2 YSLEER. The length of the CDR3 is 19 residues. CDR3 amino acids: CASSQETGGAELAKNIQYF. The CDR3 nucleotides are TGCGCCAGCAGCCAAGAAACTGGAGGTGCGGAACTAGCCAAAAACATTCAGTACTTC.

The chain links TRBV11-2 to TRBJ2-5, with 14 bases fitting TRBD2. CDR3 length equals 16 residues. Trimming took 5 bases from V and 1 from J; bases not matched to a gene: 3. The germline V gene encodes CDR1 SGHAT and CDR2 FQNNGV. CDR3 bases: TGTGCCAGCAGCCCGGGGACTAGCGGGAGCCAAGAGACCCAGTACTTC. This gives the protein CASSPGTSGSQETQYF.

J is TRBJ2-2 and V is TRBV30; 8 nucleotides match TRBD2. From germline, CDR1 is GTSNPN and CDR2 SVGIG (reference sequence). V shed 0 bases and J 4 bases; nucleotides not matched to a gene: 7. The CDR3 spans 16 residues. CDR3 in amino acids: CAWSVGAGASTGELFF. CDR3 bases: TGTGCCTGGAGTGTGGGAGCGGGAGCGAGCACCGGGGAGCTGTTTTTT.

The gene calls are TRBV6-6 and TRBJ2-7; 7 bases agree with TRBD1. Trimming at V came to 7 bases and at J to 1 base, leaving 13 bases not matched to a gene. The CDR3 is made up of 16 amino acids. Looked up from germline, CDR1 is MNHNY and CDR2 is SVGAGI (reference sequence). CDR3 loop: CASTKGDRLLSYEQYF. The CDR3 DNA reads TGTGCCAGCACCAAAGGGGACAGACTGCTTTCCTACGAGCAGTACTTC.

This chain connects TRBV19 to TRBJ1-5; 7 bases map to TRBD1. Germline V gives CDR1 LNHDA, CDR2 SQIVND (reference sequence). V dropped 3 bases and J dropped 1; count of bases not matched to a gene: 6. This CDR3 has 16 residues. CDR3 region: CASSIRGRRSNQPQHF. CDR3 DNA sequence: TGTGCCAGTAGTATTAGGGGGCGTAGGAGCAATCAGCCCCAGCATTTT.

This rearrangement joins TRBV7-2 to TRBJ1-2; possibly TRBD1 for D (5 bases). Trimming removed 1 base at V and 7 bases at J, with 10 bases between. The germline CDR1 and CDR2 sequences are SGHTA and FQGNSA. The CDR3 extends over 13 amino acids. The CDR3, as DNA: TGTGCCAGCAGCTTAGGGGGGGTTTCTGGCTACACCTTC. The encoded protein is CASSLGGVSGYTF.

The V call is TRBV6-1, the J call TRBJ2-7; no firm D call. Trimming shortened V by 2 bases and J by 6 bases, and 11 bases separated the two germline ends. The CDR3 runs 13 residues. Looked up from germline, CDR1 is MNHNS and CDR2 is SASEGT. This CDR3 is CASSERPNREQYF. CDR3 coding DNA: TGTGCCAGCAGTGAACGACCCAATCGCGAGCAGTACTTC.

The rearrangement links TRBV4-3 to TRBJ2-3, with D unclear. The CDR3 spans 12 residues. Between the trimmed V and J ends, which lost 0 bases and 5 bases, there was a span of 3 bases. Per germline, CDR1 LGHNA and CDR2 YSLEER. The CDR3 DNA reads as TGCGCCAGCAGCCAAGAGGAAGATACGCAGTATTTT. It is translated as CASSQEEDTQYF.

This sequence joins TRBV12-5 and TRBJ2-2; TRBD1 matches 9 bases. The V segment lost 4 bases and the J segment 0 bases; nucleotides outside the gene matches: 3. The CDR3 spans 16 residues. Germline CDR1 reads LGHNT; CDR2 reads FRNRAP. The CDR3 loop is CASGYWTGANTGELFF. The DNA for the CDR3 is TGTGCTAGTGGTTACTGGACAGGGGCGAACACCGGGGAGCTGTTTTTT.

The chain joins TRBV5-6 to TRBJ2-1; D unclear. There are 14 residues in the CDR3. The germline V gene has CDR1 SGHDT and CDR2 YYEEEE. Trimming took 2 bases from V and 7 from J, leaving 13 bases between them. CDR3 sequence reads: CASSFVGRANEQFF. DNA for the CDR3: TGTGCCAGCAGCTTTGTGGGAAGGGCAAATGAGCAGTTCTTC.

The table lists this clone with a count of one. The chain has TRBV27 and TRBJ1-1, with D unresolved. In germline, CDR1 is MNHEY, CDR2 SMNVEV (reference sequence). Trimming took off 3 bases at V and 11 bases at J, with 13 bases between the two ends. CDR3 length: 12 amino acids. The CDR3 DNA sequence: TGTGCCAGCAGTTTTAACAGCGGTCGGGCTTTCTTT. Translation gives CASSFNSGRAFF.

J is TRBJ1-2 and V is TRBV9; no reliable D call. V was trimmed by 0 bases and J by 4 bases, leaving 7 bases between them. This CDR3 is 13 amino acids long. Germline CDR1 and CDR2: SGDLS and YYNGEE. CDR3 residues: CASSVEEGYGYTF. The CDR3 nucleotides read TGTGCCAGCAGCGTAGAAGAGGGCTATGGCTACACCTTC.

Sample share makes this clone medium-sized. V usage is TRBV28 and J usage is TRBJ1-2; D is ambiguous. V gave up 5 bases and J gave up 7 bases, with 14 bases separating them. The CDR3 length is 13 residues. Germline V gene sequence: CDR1 MDHEN, CDR2 SYDVKM. The CDR3 loop reads CASSRPGKGGYTF. The DNA of the CDR3 is TGTGCCAGCAGTCGACCGGGGAAAGGTGGCTACACCTTC.

V and J are TRBV27 and TRBJ2-1, with TRBD1 matching 7 bases. CDR3 length equals 14 residues. V trimming: 8 bases; J trimming: 6 bases; junction bases outside the gene matches: 10. Germline values: CDR1 MNHEY, CDR2 SMNVEV (reference sequence). The CDR3 sequence: CASGTWGQSNEQFF. The CDR3 DNA reads as TGTGCCAGCGGGACGTGGGGACAGAGCAATGAGCAGTTCTTC.

The gene calls are TRBV29-1 and TRBJ2-3; 8 bases map to TRBD1. The V gene end was trimmed by 8 bases and the J gene end by 9 bases; junction bases not matched to a gene: 10. The germline CDR1 and CDR2 sequences are SQVTM and ANQGSEA. This CDR3 region has 12 residues. The CDR3, as DNA: TGCAGCTACTTCTCGGACAGGGTCACGCAGTATTTT. This encodes CSYFSDRVTQYF.

The J gene is TRBJ2-3, the V gene TRBV5-4; D is possibly TRBD2 (5 bases). V was cut by 4 bases and J by 2 bases, with 11 bases left in between. This CDR3 is 14 amino acids long. Germline CDR1 is SGHNT and CDR2 is YYREEE (reference sequence). The CDR3 region is CASSPGVHTDTQYF. CDR3 sequence (DNA): TGTGCCAGCAGCCCCGGGGTGCACACAGATACGCAGTATTTT.